The present T cell receptor beta chain was sequenced within a study of blood T cell repertoires in COVID-19. Libraries were prepared by immunoSEQ multiplex PCR; TCRdb keeps only in-frame clonotypes and omits some of them. The data hold 150,000 to 200,000 clones, with 80% observed a single time. Germline V gene lookup returns CDR1 MNHEY and CDR2 SVGAGI. The CDR3 runs 13 residues. V lost 2 bases and J lost 10, with 14 bases in between. The chain is built from TRBV6-5 and TRBJ1-1, with D perhaps matching TRBD1 (6 bases). The source material was peripheral blood. This sequence originates from a man in his 70s with active or convalescent COVID-19. This chain's CDR3 is CASSYLVTGTAFF. The CDR3 DNA reads TGTGCCAGCAGTTACCTAGTTACAGGGACAGCTTTCTTT.